The rows below give T cell receptor beta chains drawn from one sample of a study of T cells in localized non-small cell lung cancer. The table came from immunoSEQ multiplex PCR; TCRdb's copy has only in-frame clones and leaves some out. The table shows over 65,000 clones, with less than 85% occurring only once. The sample here was peripheral blood, taken before any cancer treatment. The receptors stem from a female donor aged 60 or older with stage I lung adenocarcinoma. CDR3s include the opening cysteine and the closing phenylalanine or tryptophan. A D gene is named only where the DNA matches it firmly. Some rows mark clone size as missing; the rest say once, few, many or name a class of expanded clone.

j_gene: TRBJ2-1
abundance: -
v_gene: TRBV19
d_gene: TRBD2
CDR3nt: TGTGCCAGTAGTCGGACTAGCGGGAGGCCCTACAATGAGCAGTTCTTC
CDR3aa: CASSRTSGRPYNEQFF

j_gene: TRBJ2-7
abundance: -
v_gene: TRBV7-2
d_gene: TRBD1
CDR3nt: TGTGCCAGCAGCTTACCAGGGGGCGGCTACGAGCAGTACTTC
CDR3aa: CASSLPGGGYEQYF

j_gene: TRBJ2-5
abundance: -
v_gene: TRBV7-2
d_gene: -
CDR3nt: TGTGCCAGCATCAAAGCTGGGGAGACCCAGTACTTC
CDR3aa: CASIKAGETQYF

j_gene: TRBJ2-6
abundance: -
v_gene: TRBV19
d_gene: TRBD2
CDR3nt: TGTGCCAGTAAGGGGACTAGCGGCTCTGGGGCCAACGTCCTGACTTTC
CDR3aa: CASKGTSGSGANVLTF

j_gene: TRBJ2-1
abundance: few
v_gene: TRBV11-2
d_gene: -
CDR3nt: TGTGCCAGCACCCTGATCGGGGATGAGCAGTTCTTC
CDR3aa: CASTLIGDEQFF

j_gene: TRBJ1-2
abundance: -
v_gene: TRBV11-1
d_gene: -
CDR3nt: TGTGCCAGCAGCTTGGTTCAGGCTTATGGCTACACCTTC
CDR3aa: CASSLVQAYGYTF

j_gene: TRBJ2-3
abundance: -
v_gene: TRBV23-1
d_gene: -
CDR3nt: TGCGCCAGCAGTGCCCAAGGTGGTTGTAGTATAGATACGCAGTATTTT
CDR3aa: CASSAQGGCSIDTQYF

j_gene: TRBJ2-7
abundance: -
v_gene: TRBV29-1
d_gene: TRBD2
CDR3nt: TGCAGCGTGCTACTAGCGGGGGGGCCCGACTCCTACGAGCAGTACTTC
CDR3aa: CSVLLAGGPDSYEQYF

j_gene: TRBJ1-2
abundance: -
v_gene: TRBV15
d_gene: -
CDR3nt: TGTGCCACCAGCAGAGATAAGGGCACCCTTAACTATGGCTACACCTTC
CDR3aa: CATSRDKGTLNYGYTF

j_gene: TRBJ2-5
abundance: once
v_gene: TRBV28
d_gene: -
CDR3nt: TGTGCCAGCAGTGCAGGGGACTCGGAGACCCAGTACTTC
CDR3aa: CASSAGDSETQYF

j_gene: TRBJ2-5
abundance: -
v_gene: TRBV7-9
d_gene: -
CDR3nt: TGTGCCAGCAGCGGAAGCGGTGGGGCTCAAGAGACCCAGTACTTC
CDR3aa: CASSGSGGAQETQYF

j_gene: TRBJ1-6
abundance: -
v_gene: TRBV7-7
d_gene: -
CDR3nt: TGTGCTAGCAGCTTAGGCGGGATTGATTCACCCCTCCACTTT
CDR3aa: CASSLGGIDSPLHF

j_gene: TRBJ2-5
abundance: -
v_gene: TRBV10-2
d_gene: TRBD2
CDR3nt: TGCGCCAGCAAAGGTGGGACTAGCGCAGAGACCCAGTACTTC
CDR3aa: CASKGGTSAETQYF

j_gene: TRBJ2-5
abundance: -
v_gene: TRBV6-1
d_gene: TRBD2
CDR3nt: TGTGCCAGCAGTCGGACTAGCCACGAGACCCAGTACTTC
CDR3aa: CASSRTSHETQYF

j_gene: TRBJ2-3
abundance: -
v_gene: TRBV2
d_gene: -
CDR3nt: TGTGCCAGCGGGGGGGCCCTAGGCACAGATACGCAGTATTTT
CDR3aa: CASGGALGTDTQYF

j_gene: TRBJ2-1
abundance: -
v_gene: TRBV4-1
d_gene: TRBD2
CDR3nt: TGCGCCAGCAGCCAAGTCGCGGGGGGCAATGAGCAGTTCTTC
CDR3aa: CASSQVAGGNEQFF

j_gene: TRBJ1-2
abundance: -
v_gene: TRBV21-1
d_gene: -
CDR3nt: TGTGCCAGCAGCAAAGAGTTCCAGGACAGGGGAATTTTTGGCTATGGCTACACCTTC
CDR3aa: CASSKEFQDRGIFGYGYTF

j_gene: TRBJ1-5
abundance: once
v_gene: TRBV5-4
d_gene: TRBD1
CDR3nt: TGTGCCAGCAGCTCACAGGGGGCGGAACAGCCCCAGCATTTT
CDR3aa: CASSSQGAEQPQHF